Presented here are 11 T cell receptor beta chains from one specimen sequenced in a study of blood T cells in healthy people across ages. The authors ran a second PCR of 7 to 11 cycles using a sample-barcoded 5' primer and a J-beta primer mix. One entry per CDR3 protein, called by TCRdb with MiXCR from the 5' RACE reads. The data hold approximately 670,000 distinct CDR3 sequences, with approximately 40% observed a single time. Sequenced sample: blood. The receptors come from a man older than 75 in good health.

This clonotype was detected ten times or more. This rearrangement joins TRBV29-1 to TRBJ2-1; 10 nucleotides match TRBD2. The CDR3 contains 16 residues. CDR1 and CDR2 from the germline V gene are SQVTM and ANQGSEA. V was pared by 3 bases and J by 4 bases, with 9 bases of the junction left unmatched. CDR3 DNA: TGCAGCGTTGACAGGTTCGGGACTAGCGAATACAATGAGCAGTTCTTC. This encodes CSVDRFGTSEYNEQFF.

The table lists this clonotype with a few counts. The chain is built from TRBV5-1 and TRBJ1-5; D unresolved. V lost 2 bases and J lost 0, with 9 bases in between. Germline V gene data show CDR1 as SGHRS and CDR2 as YFSETQ. This CDR3 is 15 amino acids long. CDR3 nucleotides: TGCGCCAGCAGCTTCGGAGATAATAGCAATCAGCCCCAGCATTTT. As protein: CASSFGDNSNQPQHF.

The chain couples TRBV12-5 to TRBJ1-1; D ambiguous. The CDR3 loop spans 13 amino acids. Trimming stripped 2 bases from V and 4 bases from J, with 8 bases between. The germline gives CDR1 LGHNT, CDR2 FRNRAP. The CDR3 bases are TGTGCTAGTGGTTTGAAGATCGGCACTGAAGCTTTCTTT. This codes for CASGLKIGTEAFF.

This clonotype was observed a few times. The V and J genes are TRBV12-3 or TRBV12-4 and TRBJ2-5; D is unclear. V was clipped by 5 bases and J by 1 base, with 14 bases between them. CDR3 size: 15 residues. The CDR3 coding sequence is TGTGCCAGCAGTGACCTACTCCTAACCCAAGAGACCCAGTACTTC. The encoded protein is CASSDLLLTQETQYF.

The chain employs TRBV7-3 and TRBJ1-2; 8 bases are a match to TRBD1. The CDR3 is made up of 15 amino acids. The germline CDR1 and CDR2 sequences are SGHTA and FQGTGA. Trimming at V came to 0 bases and at J to 7 bases, leaving 7 bases not matched to a gene. The CDR3 sequence: CASSLTGGQASGYTF. The CDR3 DNA follows: TGTGCCAGCAGCTTAACGGGGGGACAGGCATCTGGCTACACCTTC.

This clonotype was seen more than once but under ten times. The chain is built from TRBV2 and TRBJ1-2; D is uncertain. The CDR3 covers 13 residues. Germline assignment: CDR1 SNHLY and CDR2 FYNNEI. V lost 2 bases and J lost 2, with 6 bases in between. The CDR3 spells CASSEQENYGYTF. DNA of the CDR3: TGTGCCAGCAGTGAACAAGAGAACTATGGCTACACCTTC.

This clonotype turned up a few times. The V call is TRBV9, the J call TRBJ1-1, with D perhaps TRBD1 (5 bases). The CDR3 spans 13 residues. Germline CDR1 reads SGDLS; CDR2 reads YYNGEE. V lost 4 bases to trimming and J lost 10 bases, with 17 bases between them. Here the CDR3 DNA reads TGTGCCAGCAGCAATCGCGCGCAGGGTGCAGCTTTCTTT. The encoded protein is CASSNRAQGAAFF.

Many counts were recorded for this clonotype. This chain uses TRBV29-1 with TRBJ2-7, with D hard to call. The germline CDR1 and CDR2 sequences are SQVTM and ANQGSEA. The length of the CDR3 is 14 residues. Trimming took off 1 base at V and 0 bases at J, with 10 bases between the two ends. The CDR3 DNA sequence: TGCAGCGTTGAAGTTAATTACCCCTCCTACGAGCAGTACTTC. Its translation: CSVEVNYPSYEQYF.

There are a few counts of this clonotype. The V and J genes are TRBV6-2 or TRBV6-3 and TRBJ2-6; 7 bases align to TRBD2. The trim removed 2 bases at V and 2 bases at J, leaving 3 bases unmatched. Per germline, CDR1 MNHEY and CDR2 SVGEGT. This CDR3 contains 16 residues. CDR3 bases: TGTGCCAGCAGTTACGCCCGGGGGGCTGGGGCCAACGTCCTGACTTTC. Residues: CASSYARGAGANVLTF.

This clonotype was seen a handful of times. This chain joins TRBV6-6 and TRBJ2-1, with D unresolved. The CDR3 has 12 amino acids. V was clipped by 3 bases and J by 8 bases, with 8 bases between them. CDR1 is MNHNY and CDR2 is SVGAGI in the germline V gene (reference sequence). The CDR3 is CASSYQVDEQFF. The CDR3, as DNA: TGTGCCAGCAGTTATCAGGTAGATGAGCAGTTCTTC.

This chain links TRBV20-1 with TRBJ1-1, with D uncertain. Trimming cost V 1 base and J 0 bases, with 6 bases left between them. CDR3 length equals 13 residues. The germline gives CDR1 DFQATT, CDR2 SNEGSKA (reference sequence). CDR3 in DNA: TGCAGTGCTAGAGGGCATTTGAACACTGAAGCTTTCTTT. Its translation is CSARGHLNTEAFF.